These T cell receptor beta chains were read from a single sample in a study of CD8+ T cells in alopecia areata. Generated by immunoSEQ multiplex PCR, the TCRdb table keeps only in-frame clones and is missing some. The sample contains fewer than 100,000 clones, about 71% of which appear only once. The material sequenced was CD8+ T cells sorted from blood, taken around week 44, from a patient treated with tofacitinib. These TCRs come from a human donor with alopecia areata. The CDR3 runs from the conserved cysteine through the conserved F or W. A D gene is named only where the DNA matches it firmly. Some rows mark clone size as missing; the rest say once, few, many or name a class of expanded clone.

DNA,CDR3,J,D,V,size
TGCGCCAGCAGCCAAGGACGTCAGGGTACCTACGAGCAGTACTTC,CASSQGRQGTYEQYF,TRBJ2-7,.,TRBV4-3,.
TGTGCCAGCAGTGAAGCTGGGGGCGGTGGCACAGATACGCAGTATTTT,CASSEAGGGGTDTQYF,TRBJ2-3,.,TRBV6-1,.
TGTGCCAGCTGGGGGAGCAATCAGCCCCAGCATTTT,CASWGSNQPQHF,TRBJ1-5,.,TRBV27,.
TGCGCCAGCAGCATTGGACAGGGAGGAGGCTACACCTTC,CASSIGQGGGYTF,TRBJ1-2,TRBD1,TRBV5-1,.
TGTGCCTCCCAGGAGGACCGCACTGAAGCTTTCTTT,CASQEDRTEAFF,TRBJ1-1,.,TRBV30,.
TGCGCCAGCAGTCACGGGGTGCGGGGCACAGATACGCAGTATTTT,CASSHGVRGTDTQYF,TRBJ2-3,.,TRBV10-2,.
TGTGCCAGCAGCTTAGGATCTGGCATTCAGTACTTC,CASSLGSGIQYF,TRBJ2-4,.,TRBV7-3,.
TGTGCCAGCAGTACATCTCGGACAAATGAGCAGTTCTTC,CASSTSRTNEQFF,TRBJ2-1,.,TRBV6-5,.
TGTGCCAGCAGCTTCAGGGATCCGACCGGGGAGCTGTTTTTT,CASSFRDPTGELFF,TRBJ2-2,.,TRBV13,.
TGCGCCAGCAGCCAAGGGGGTGAAGGGAGATACTATGGCTACACCTTC,CASSQGGEGRYYGYTF,TRBJ1-2,.,TRBV4-3,.
TGCGCCAGCAGCTTTCAACAGGGATCCAACTATGGCTACACCTTC,CASSFQQGSNYGYTF,TRBJ1-2,.,TRBV5-1,.
TGTGCCAGCAGTTTATCGGGTGTTGCTAGCGGGGGGGCAGGAGATACGCAGTATTTT,CASSLSGVASGGAGDTQYF,TRBJ2-3,TRBD2,TRBV27,.
TGTGCCAGCAGCCTACAGGGGAACACCGGGGAGCTGTTTTTT,CASSLQGNTGELFF,TRBJ2-2,.,TRBV5-6,few
TGTGCCTGGAGCCCGGGACAGGGGGCAATAGGGGCTTTCTTT,CAWSPGQGAIGAFF,TRBJ1-1,TRBD1,TRBV30,.
TGTGCCAGTAGTAACGGACAGTATGGGGAGACCCAGTACTTC,CASSNGQYGETQYF,TRBJ2-5,.,TRBV19,.
TGCAGCGTTGAAGATCTGGACACCTACGAGCAGTACTTC,CSVEDLDTYEQYF,TRBJ2-7,.,TRBV29-1,few
TGCGCCAGCAGCTCTACAGGGATCGACACAGATACGCAGTATTTT,CASSSTGIDTDTQYF,TRBJ2-3,.,TRBV5-1,.
TGCAGCGTTGGGACTAGCGGCGGACGCGATGAGCAGTTCTTC,CSVGTSGGRDEQFF,TRBJ2-1,TRBD2,TRBV29-1,few
TGCGCCAGCAGCCAAGACATCTCCTCCTACGAGCAGTACTTC,CASSQDISSYEQYF,TRBJ2-7,.,TRBV4-3,.
TGTGCCAGCAGCGATATGGGACTAGCGGGCACAGATACGCAGTATTTT,CASSDMGLAGTDTQYF,TRBJ2-3,TRBD2,TRBV5-4,.
TGTGCCAGCAGCGTAGGGGCCACGCGGTACGAGCAGTACTTC,CASSVGATRYEQYF,TRBJ2-7,.,TRBV9,few
TGCGCCACCACCCTGGATGGGGGGGCCGGGGAGCTGTTTTTT,CATTLDGGAGELFF,TRBJ2-2,TRBD2,TRBV5-1,few
TGCAGCGTTGAAGAACCAACAGGGTCAGGTTACGAGCAGTACTTC,CSVEEPTGSGYEQYF,TRBJ2-7,.,TRBV29-1,few
TGTGCCAGCAGCCCCCGGGAGGGAGAGCAGTACTTC,CASSPREGEQYF,TRBJ2-7,TRBD2,TRBV7-3,.
TGCAGCGTTGAAAGGCGAGAGACCCAGTACTTC,CSVERRETQYF,TRBJ2-5,.,TRBV29-1,few
TGTGCCAGCAGCGCGAACGAGCAGTACTTC,CASSANEQYF,TRBJ2-7,.,TRBV11-2,.
TGTGCCAGCTCTCAGGGCGGGGAGCTGTTTTTT,CASSQGGELFF,TRBJ2-2,.,TRBV27,.